This TCR beta chain was identified during a study of blood T cell repertoires in COVID-19. Overall study: Whether acute or convalescent, the COVID-19 samples came from the United States, Italy and Spain. Nucleic acid was either cDNA or gDNA, and it came from T cells, B-cell-depleted T cells, or PBMCs.

This clone was seen a handful of times. Original processing notes: Scientists estimated how many nucleated cells there were by amplifying reference gene primers. Here immunoSEQ multiplex PCR was the method, and the copy in TCRdb shows in-frame clones only, minus some. D and trimming come from the DNA, and the V and J calls and clone size come from that table. The table lists a few hundred thousand clones, under 90% of them singletons. Sequencing was done on a sample of peripheral blood. This TCR was sampled from a man in his sixties with acute or convalescent COVID-19.

The CDR3 loop reads CASSPGLAGSELFF. CDR3 sequence (DNA): TGTGCCAGTAGTCCCGGACTAGCGGGGTCGGAGCTGTTTTTT. This chain links TRBV19 with TRBJ2-2; 12 nucleotides match TRBD2. Unmatched junction bases numbered 5, after V lost 5 bases and J lost 10 bases. The CDR3 totals 14 residues. Looked up from germline, CDR1 is LNHDA and CDR2 is SQIVND (reference sequence).